The T cell receptor (beta chain) described here comes from a study of cytotoxic CD8 clonotypes in ibrutinib-treated CLL. Study at large: Among responders, 24 were partial and 2 complete; after median roughly 68 months, around 14 stayed remitted and some 12 progressed.

Study observations and caveats: Clonality rose at ibrutinib response and fell back toward baseline at progression. Patients with sustained remission and those progressing were sampled at differing times.

TCR beta library input comprised approximately 2 micrograms of genomic DNA from cryopreserved PBMCs. Clones were read by immunoSEQ multiplex PCR, and TCRdb kept only the in-frame ones, dropping some. The sample includes approximately 100,000 clones, 70% to 85% seen only once; the top ten take about 33%. This clone was observed a few times. Its antigen is not identified. Germline CDR1 SEHNR, CDR2 FQNEAQ (reference sequence). The CDR3 length is 14 residues. Trimming removed 5 bases from V and 4 bases from J, with 14 bases in between. This chain connects TRBV7-9 to TRBJ1-2; D may be TRBD1 (6 bases). Material: PBMCs, obtained after 12 months of ibrutinib treatment. The clonotype originates from a human donor with chronic lymphocytic leukemia. CDR3 nucleotide sequence: TGTGCCAGCAGCGTGGACAGCGGAACCTATGGCTACACCTTC. Its protein product is CASSVDSGTYGYTF.